One TCR beta chain is described in this entry. Using unique molecular identifiers, the investigators prepared the TCRbeta library. TCRdb re-called the PCR reads with MiXCR, one entry per CDR3 protein. The data contain a few hundred thousand distinct CDR3 sequences, approximately 9.7% of them singletons. This sample stems from a study of T-cell reconstitution after alpha-beta-depleted transplantation in children. Germline V lookup: CDR1 SGHAT, CDR2 FQDESV (reference sequence). This CDR3 comprises 21 residues. V dropped 1 base and J dropped 3 bases, with 28 bases sitting between them. This sample comprised PBMCs from the stem cell graft donor, obtained from the stem cell graft. The TCR comes from a human donor who donated a stem cell graft to a child with SCID. The rearrangement joins TRBV11-1 to TRBJ1-5; the D gene is possibly TRBD1 (5 bases). The DNA for the CDR3 is TGTGCCAGCAGCTTAGTACCCGAGTCAGGGAGAGTAATATGGGACAATCAGCCCCAGCATTTT. Its protein is CASSLVPESGRVIWDNQPQHF. The whole variable domain, filled in from reference TRBV11-1 and TRBJ1-5, reads EAEVAQSPRYKITEKSQAVAFWCDPISGHATLYWYRQILGQGPELLVQFQDESVVDDSQLPKDRFSAERLKGVDSTLKIQPAELGDSAMYLCASSLVPESGRVIWDNQPQHFGDGTRLSIL.